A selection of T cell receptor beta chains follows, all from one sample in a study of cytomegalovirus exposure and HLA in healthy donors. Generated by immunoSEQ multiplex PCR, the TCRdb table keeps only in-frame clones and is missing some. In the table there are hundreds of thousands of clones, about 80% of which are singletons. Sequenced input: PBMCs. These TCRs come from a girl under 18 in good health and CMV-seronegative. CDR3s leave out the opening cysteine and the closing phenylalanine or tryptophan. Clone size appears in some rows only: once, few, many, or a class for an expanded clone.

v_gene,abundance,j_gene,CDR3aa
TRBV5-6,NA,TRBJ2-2,ASSLRGLAANTGELF
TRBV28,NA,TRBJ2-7,ASSTRTGLYEQY
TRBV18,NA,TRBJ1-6,ASSPDSFNSPLH
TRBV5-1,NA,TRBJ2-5,ASSLPRGTQY
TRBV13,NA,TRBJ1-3,ASSEGGPLTAGGNTIY
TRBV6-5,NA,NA,ASSYDQRGAYEQY
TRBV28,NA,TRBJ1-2,ASRPPTGVHGYT
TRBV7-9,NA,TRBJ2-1,ASSSPQRGGNEQF
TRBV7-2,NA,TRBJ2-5,ASNRGGLETQY
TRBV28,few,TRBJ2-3,ASSLTNPDTQY
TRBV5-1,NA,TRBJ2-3,ASSLGVAGPATDTQY
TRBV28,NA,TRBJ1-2,ASSLYRSNGYT
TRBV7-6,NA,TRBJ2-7,ASSLSDRGLEQY
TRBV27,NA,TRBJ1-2,ASSLSRDYGYT
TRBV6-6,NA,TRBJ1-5,ASSYQNQPQH
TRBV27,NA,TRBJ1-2,ASRPQGVLNYGYT
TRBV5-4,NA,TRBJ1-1,ASSVDGGNTEAF